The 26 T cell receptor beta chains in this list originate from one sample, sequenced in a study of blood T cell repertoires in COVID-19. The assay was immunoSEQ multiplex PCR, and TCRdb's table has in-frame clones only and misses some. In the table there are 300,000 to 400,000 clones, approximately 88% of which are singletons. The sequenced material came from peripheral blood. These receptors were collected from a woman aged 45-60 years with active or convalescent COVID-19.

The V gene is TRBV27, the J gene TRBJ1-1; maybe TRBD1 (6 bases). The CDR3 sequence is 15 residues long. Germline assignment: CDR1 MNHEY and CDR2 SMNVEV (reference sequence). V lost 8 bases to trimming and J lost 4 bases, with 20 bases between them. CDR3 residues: CASWPTGDVFTEAFF. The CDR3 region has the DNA TGTGCCAGCTGGCCGACAGGCGACGTTTTCACTGAAGCTTTCTTT.

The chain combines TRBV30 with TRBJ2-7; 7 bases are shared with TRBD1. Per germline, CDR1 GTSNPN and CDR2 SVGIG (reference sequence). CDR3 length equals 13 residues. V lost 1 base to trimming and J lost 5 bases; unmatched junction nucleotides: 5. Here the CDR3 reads CAWSGYRGNEQYF. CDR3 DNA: TGTGCCTGGAGTGGGTACAGGGGCAACGAGCAGTACTTC.

DNA for the CDR3: TGTGCCAGCAGCCCTAGAGAAAAGGGAGGGACCCAGTACTTC. This codes for CASSPREKGGTQYF. The rearrangement uses TRBV7-6 and TRBJ2-5, with a tentative D call TRBD2 (6 bases). The germline gives CDR1 SGHVS, CDR2 FNYEAQ. V lost 5 bases and J 7 bases, leaving 17 bases between the germline ends. The CDR3 is made up of 14 amino acids. Combining the CDR3 with reference TRBV7-6 and TRBJ2-5 gives the whole variable domain GAGVSQSPRYKVTKRGQDVALRCDPISGHVSLYWYRQALGQGPEFLTYFNYEAQQDKSGLPNDRFSAERPEGSISTLTIQRTEQRDSAMYRCASSPREKGGTQYFGPGTRLLVL.

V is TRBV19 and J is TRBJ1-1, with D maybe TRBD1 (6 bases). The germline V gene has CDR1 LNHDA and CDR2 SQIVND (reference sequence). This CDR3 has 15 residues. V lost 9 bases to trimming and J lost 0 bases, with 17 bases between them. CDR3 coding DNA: TGTGCCAGCATGAGGGGGTTCACCGTGAACACTGAAGCTTTCTTT. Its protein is CASMRGFTVNTEAFF.

The CDR3 protein is CASSLGGSSEAFF. The CDR3 nucleotides are TGCGCCAGCAGCTTGGGGGGCAGTTCTGAAGCTTTCTTT. V usage is TRBV5-1 and J usage is TRBJ1-1; D possibly corresponds to TRBD1 (5 bases). Germline V gene lookup returns CDR1 SGHRS and CDR2 YFSETQ. The CDR3 runs to 13 residues. The germline V and J ends were trimmed by 0 bases and 6 bases, with 9 bases remaining between them.

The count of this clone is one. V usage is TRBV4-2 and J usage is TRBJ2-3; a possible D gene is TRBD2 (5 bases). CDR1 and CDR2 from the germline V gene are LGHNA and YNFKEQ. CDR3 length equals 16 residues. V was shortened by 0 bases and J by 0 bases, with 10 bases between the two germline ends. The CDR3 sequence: CASSQDSGYSTDTQYF. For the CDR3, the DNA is TGTGCCAGCAGCCAAGATTCGGGATATAGCACAGATACGCAGTATTTT.

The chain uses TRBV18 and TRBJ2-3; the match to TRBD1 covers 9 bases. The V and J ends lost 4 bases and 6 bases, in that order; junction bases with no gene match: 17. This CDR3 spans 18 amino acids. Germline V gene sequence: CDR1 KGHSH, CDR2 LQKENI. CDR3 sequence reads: CASSLAGQGIFPRDTQYF. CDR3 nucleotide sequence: TGTGCCAGCTCACTGGCGGGACAGGGTATATTTCCCCGGGATACGCAGTATTTT.

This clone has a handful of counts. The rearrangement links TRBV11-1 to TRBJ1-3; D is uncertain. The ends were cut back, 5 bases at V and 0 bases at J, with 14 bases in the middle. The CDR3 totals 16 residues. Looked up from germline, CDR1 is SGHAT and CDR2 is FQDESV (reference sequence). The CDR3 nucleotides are TGTGCCAGCAGCCTGCGGTCGACCCGCTCTGGAAACACCATATATTTT. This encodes CASSLRSTRSGNTIYF.

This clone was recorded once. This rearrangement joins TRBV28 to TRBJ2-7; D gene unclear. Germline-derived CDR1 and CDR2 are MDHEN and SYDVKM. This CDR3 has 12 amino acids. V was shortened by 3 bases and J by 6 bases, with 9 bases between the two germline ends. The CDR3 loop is CASSFIVSEQYF. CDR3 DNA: TGTGCCAGCAGTTTTATTGTGAGCGAGCAGTACTTC.

CDR3 residues: CASSFTGVAGYTF. In nucleotides, the CDR3 is TGTGCCAGCAGCTTTACAGGGGTAGCTGGCTACACCTTC. The V gene is TRBV7-2, the J gene TRBJ1-2, with 7 bases identical to TRBD1. Germline loops: CDR1 SGHTA, CDR2 FQGNSA. Trimming cost V 3 bases and J 7 bases; bases outside gene matches: 5. This CDR3 spans 13 amino acids.

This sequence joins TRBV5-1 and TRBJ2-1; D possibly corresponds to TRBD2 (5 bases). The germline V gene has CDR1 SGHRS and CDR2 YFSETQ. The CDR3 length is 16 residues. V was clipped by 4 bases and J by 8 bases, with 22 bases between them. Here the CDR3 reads CASSDTGIPPRHEQFF. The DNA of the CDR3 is TGCGCCAGCAGCGACACCGGGATCCCGCCGAGACATGAGCAGTTCTTC.

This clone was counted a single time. In DNA, the CDR3 is TGTGCCAGCAGCCAGGACAGGCTCAATGAGCAGTTCTTC. Translating gives CASSQDRLNEQFF. The chain has TRBV7-8 and TRBJ2-1; 7 bases are shared with TRBD1. Trimming removed 5 bases from V and 6 bases from J; junction bases left unmatched: 4. CDR3 size: 13 residues. CDR1 and CDR2 from the germline V gene are SGHVS and FQNEAQ.

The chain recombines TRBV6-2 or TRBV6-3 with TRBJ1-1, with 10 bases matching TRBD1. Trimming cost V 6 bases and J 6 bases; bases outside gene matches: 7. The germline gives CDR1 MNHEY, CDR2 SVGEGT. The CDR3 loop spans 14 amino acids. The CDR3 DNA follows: TGTGCCAGCAGCGGACAGGGGGGGAGCCCTGAAGCTTTCTTT. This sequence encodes CASSGQGGSPEAFF.

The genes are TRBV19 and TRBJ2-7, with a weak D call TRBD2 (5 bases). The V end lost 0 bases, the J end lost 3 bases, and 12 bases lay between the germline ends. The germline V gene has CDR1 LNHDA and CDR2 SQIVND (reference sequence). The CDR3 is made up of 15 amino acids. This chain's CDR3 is CASSIEEGNRYEQYF. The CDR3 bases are TGTGCCAGTAGTATAGAAGAGGGCAACCGCTACGAGCAGTACTTC.

The CDR3 bases are TGTGCCTGGAGCCGCGTATCCTATGGCTACACCTTC. As protein: CAWSRVSYGYTF. The chain is built from TRBV30 and TRBJ1-2; unclear D gene. Germline assignment: CDR1 GTSNPN and CDR2 SVGIG (reference sequence). Trimming took 3 bases from V and 4 from J, leaving 9 bases between them. This CDR3 comprises 12 residues.

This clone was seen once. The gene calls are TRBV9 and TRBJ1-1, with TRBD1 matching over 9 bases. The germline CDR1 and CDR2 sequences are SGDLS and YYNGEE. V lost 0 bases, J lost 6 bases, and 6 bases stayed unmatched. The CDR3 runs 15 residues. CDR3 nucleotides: TGTGCCAGCAGCGTAGACCCGGGGACAGGGTCTGAAGCTTTCTTT. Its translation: CASSVDPGTGSEAFF.

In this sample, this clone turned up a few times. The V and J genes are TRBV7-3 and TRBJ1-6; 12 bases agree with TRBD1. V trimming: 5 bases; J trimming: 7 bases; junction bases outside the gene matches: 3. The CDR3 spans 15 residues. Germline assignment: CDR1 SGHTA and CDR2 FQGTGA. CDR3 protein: CASSRGTGGNSPLHF. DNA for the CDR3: TGTGCCAGCAGCCGAGGGACAGGGGGCAATTCACCCCTCCACTTT.

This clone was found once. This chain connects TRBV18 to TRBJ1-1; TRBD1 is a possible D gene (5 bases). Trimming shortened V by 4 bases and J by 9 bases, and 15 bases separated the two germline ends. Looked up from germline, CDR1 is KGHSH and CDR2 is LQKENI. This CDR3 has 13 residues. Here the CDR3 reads CASSLAEGIQAFF. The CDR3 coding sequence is TGTGCCAGCTCACTCGCGGAGGGGATTCAAGCTTTCTTT. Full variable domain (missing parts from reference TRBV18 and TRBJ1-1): NAGVMQNPRHLVRRRGQEARLRCSPMKGHSHVYWYRQLPEEGLKFMVYLQKENIIDESGMPKERFSAEFPKEGPSILRIQQVVRGDSAAYFCASSLAEGIQAFFGQGTRLTVV.

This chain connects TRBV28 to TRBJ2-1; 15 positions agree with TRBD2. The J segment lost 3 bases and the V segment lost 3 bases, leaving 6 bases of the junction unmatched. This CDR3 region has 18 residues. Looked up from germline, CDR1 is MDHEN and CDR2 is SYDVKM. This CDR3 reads CASSFPGLAGGSYNEQFF. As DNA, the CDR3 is TGTGCCAGCAGTTTCCCCGGACTAGCGGGAGGGAGCTACAATGAGCAGTTCTTC.

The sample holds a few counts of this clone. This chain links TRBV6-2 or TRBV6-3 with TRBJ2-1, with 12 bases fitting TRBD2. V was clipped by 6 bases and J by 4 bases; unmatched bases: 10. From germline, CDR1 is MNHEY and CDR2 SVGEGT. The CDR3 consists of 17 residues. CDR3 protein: CASSPRTSGTKYNEQFF. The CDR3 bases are TGTGCCAGCAGCCCGAGGACTAGCGGGACGAAGTACAATGAGCAGTTCTTC.

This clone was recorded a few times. The CDR3 spells CASRPGQGATTEAFF. In DNA, the CDR3 is TGTGCCAGCAGACCGGGACAGGGGGCGACCACTGAAGCTTTCTTT. This rearrangement joins TRBV28 to TRBJ1-1; 12 nucleotides line up with TRBD1. CDR1 and CDR2 from the germline V gene are MDHEN and SYDVKM. Losses at the gene ends were 6 bases for V and 4 bases for J; bases not matched to a gene: 6. CDR3 size: 15 residues.

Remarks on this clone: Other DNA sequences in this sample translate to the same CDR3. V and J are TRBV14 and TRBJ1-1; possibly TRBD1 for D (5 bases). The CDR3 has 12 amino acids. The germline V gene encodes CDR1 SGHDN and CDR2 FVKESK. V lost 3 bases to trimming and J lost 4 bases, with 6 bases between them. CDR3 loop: CASSQGGTEAFF. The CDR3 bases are TGTGCCAGCAGCCAGGGGGGCACTGAAGCTTTCTTT. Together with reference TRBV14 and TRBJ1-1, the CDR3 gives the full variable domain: EAGVTQFPSHSVIEKGQTVTLRCDPISGHDNLYWYRRVMGKEIKFLLHFVKESKQDESGMPNNRFLAERTGGTYSTLKVQPAELEDSGVYFCASSQGGTEAFFGQGTRLTVV.

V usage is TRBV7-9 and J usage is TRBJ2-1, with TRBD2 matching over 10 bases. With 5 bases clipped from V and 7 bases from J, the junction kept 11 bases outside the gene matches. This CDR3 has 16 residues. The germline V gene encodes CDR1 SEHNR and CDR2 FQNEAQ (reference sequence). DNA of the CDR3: TGTGCCAGCAGCCCCCCAAGCGGGAGGGGATTTAATGAGCAGTTCTTC. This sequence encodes CASSPPSGRGFNEQFF.

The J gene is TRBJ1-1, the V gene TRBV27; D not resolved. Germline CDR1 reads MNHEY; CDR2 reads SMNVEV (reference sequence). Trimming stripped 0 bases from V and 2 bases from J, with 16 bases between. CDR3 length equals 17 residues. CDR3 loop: CASSLSRISLPNTEAFF. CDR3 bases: TGTGCCAGCAGTTTATCCAGGATCTCCCTACCAAACACTGAAGCTTTCTTT.

CDR3 sequence: CASGSPYSGGYNEQFF. CDR3 nucleotide sequence: TGTGCCAGCGGGTCGCCTTATAGCGGGGGCTACAATGAGCAGTTCTTC. The chain links TRBV27 to TRBJ2-1; 9 nucleotides line up with TRBD2. The CDR3 extends over 16 amino acids. Germline CDR1 MNHEY, CDR2 SMNVEV (reference sequence). The V segment lost 8 bases and the J segment 3 bases; nucleotides outside the gene matches: 11.

The CDR3 bases are TGTGCCAGCACCAGTAACTCACGGGACGAGCAGTACTTC. Protein product: CASTSNSRDEQYF. The J gene is TRBJ2-7, the V gene TRBV11-2; the D is unclear. Per the germline V gene, CDR1 is SGHAT and CDR2 is FQNNGV. CDR3 size: 13 residues. The germline V and J ends were trimmed by 7 bases and 5 bases, with 15 bases remaining between them.